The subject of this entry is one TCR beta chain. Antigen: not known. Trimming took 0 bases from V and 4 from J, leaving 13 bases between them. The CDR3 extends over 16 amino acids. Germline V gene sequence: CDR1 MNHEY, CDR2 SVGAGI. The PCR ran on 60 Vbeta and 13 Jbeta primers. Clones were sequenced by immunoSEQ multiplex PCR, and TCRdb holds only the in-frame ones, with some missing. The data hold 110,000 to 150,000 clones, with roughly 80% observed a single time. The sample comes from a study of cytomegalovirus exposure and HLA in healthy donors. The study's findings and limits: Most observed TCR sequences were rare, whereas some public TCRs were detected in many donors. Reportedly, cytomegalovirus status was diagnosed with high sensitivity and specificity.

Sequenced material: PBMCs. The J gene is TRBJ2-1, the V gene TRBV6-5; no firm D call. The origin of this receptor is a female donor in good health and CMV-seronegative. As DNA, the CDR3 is TGTGCCAGCAGTTACTCGAGTAATCCCTCTTACAATGAGCAGTTCTTC. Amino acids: CASSYSSNPSYNEQFF.